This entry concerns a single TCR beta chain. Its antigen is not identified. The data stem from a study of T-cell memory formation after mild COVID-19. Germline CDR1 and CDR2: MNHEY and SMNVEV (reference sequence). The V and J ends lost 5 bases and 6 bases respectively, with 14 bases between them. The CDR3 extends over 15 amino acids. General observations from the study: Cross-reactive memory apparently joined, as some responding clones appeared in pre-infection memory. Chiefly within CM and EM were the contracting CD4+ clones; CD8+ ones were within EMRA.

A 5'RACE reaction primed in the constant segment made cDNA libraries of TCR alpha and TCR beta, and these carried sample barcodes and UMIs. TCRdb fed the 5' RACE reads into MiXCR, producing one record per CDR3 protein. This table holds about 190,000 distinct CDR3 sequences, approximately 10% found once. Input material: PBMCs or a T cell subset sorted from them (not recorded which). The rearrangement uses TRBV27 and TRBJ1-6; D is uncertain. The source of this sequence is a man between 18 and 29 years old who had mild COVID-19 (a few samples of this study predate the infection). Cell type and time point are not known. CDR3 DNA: TGTGCCAGCAGTAGCAGTTACGAGGGTAATTCACCCCTCCACTTT. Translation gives CASSSSYEGNSPLHF.